Below are 15 T cell receptor beta chains sequenced from a single sample in a study of control samples from healthy donors and cancer patients (dated by TCRdb to about 2020). Libraries came from the immunoSEQ multiplex PCR assay. This immuneACCESS table, as held by TCRdb, lists in-frame sequences with V and J called but not all clones. Of the missing ones, under half trace to an unresolved V gene in checked studies; the others have no known cause. The sample contains about 120,000 clones, approximately 90% of them found a single time. Approximately 3.5% of the sample belongs to the ten largest clones. Sequencing input: blood. Receptors originate from a man aged 35-49 years in good health.

The chain recombines TRBV24-1 with TRBJ2-5; 9 nucleotides line up with TRBD1. The CDR3 contains 15 residues. Trimming cost V 4 bases and J 9 bases; bases outside gene matches: 11. From germline, CDR1 is KGHDR and CDR2 SFDVKD. The CDR3 here is CATSDLTGGGRPQYF. As DNA, the CDR3 is TGTGCCACCAGTGACCTAACAGGGGGCGGAAGACCCCAGTACTTC.

The gene calls are TRBV3-1 (or the pseudogene TRBV3-2) and TRBJ1-5; D is unresolved. This CDR3 has 15 residues. The V gene's germline CDR1 is LGHDT and CDR2 YNNKEL (reference sequence). V lost 3 bases, J lost 0 bases, and 9 bases lay in between. The CDR3 DNA reads as TGTGCCAGCAGCCAGGGTCTTTATAGCAATCAGCCCCAGCATTTT. This encodes CASSQGLYSNQPQHF.

This chain connects TRBV7-9 to TRBJ2-5; D might be TRBD1 (6 bases). The CDR3 covers 13 residues. V lost 1 base, J lost 5 bases, and 8 bases lay in between. Germline-derived CDR1 and CDR2 are SEHNR and FQNEAQ (reference sequence). Here the CDR3 DNA reads TGTGCCAGCAGCTTAGGGGACACCGAGACCCAGTACTTC. It encodes CASSLGDTETQYF.

The chain is built from TRBV19 and TRBJ1-6; 8 bases match TRBD1. CDR1 is LNHDA and CDR2 is SQIVND in the germline V gene (reference sequence). The V gene end was trimmed by 5 bases and the J gene end by 8 bases; junction bases not matched to a gene: 5. The CDR3 totals 14 residues. The CDR3 DNA reads TGTGCCAGTAGTCAGGGGGCTAGGGATTCACCCCTCCACTTT. Translated, it gives CASSQGARDSPLHF.

On this clone itself: Other DNA sequences in the same sample also yield this CDR3. The rearrangement joins TRBV2 to TRBJ2-3; 9 nucleotides match TRBD1. Germline V gives CDR1 SNHLY, CDR2 FYNNEI. The junction had 10 bases not matched to a gene; V was cut back by 6 bases and J by 6 bases. The CDR3 sequence is 15 residues long. The CDR3: CASRLRTGEGDTQYF. In DNA, the CDR3 is TGTGCCAGCAGATTACGGACAGGGGAGGGGGATACGCAGTATTTT. Combining the CDR3 with reference TRBV2 and TRBJ2-3 gives the whole variable domain EPEVTQTPSHQVTQMGQEVILRCVPISNHLYFYWYRQILGQKVEFLVSFYNNEISEKSEIFDDQFSVERPDGSNFTLKIRSTKLEDSAMYFCASRLRTGEGDTQYFGPGTRLTVL.

The chain couples TRBV3-1 (or the pseudogene TRBV3-2) to TRBJ1-1; D is undetermined. This CDR3 has 16 amino acids. The germline V gene has CDR1 LGHDT and CDR2 YNNKEL (reference sequence). Trimming removed 1 base at V and 1 base at J, with 13 bases between. The CDR3 loop reads CASSQGWVGRNTEAFF. The CDR3 bases are TGTGCCAGCAGCCAAGGGTGGGTAGGCCGGAACACTGAAGCTTTCTTT.

This chain joins TRBV7-9 and TRBJ1-1; D remains unclear. Germline V lookup: CDR1 SEHNR, CDR2 FQNEAQ (reference sequence). This CDR3 is built from 13 residues. V was cut by 7 bases and J by 7 bases, with 16 bases left in between. CDR3 DNA: TGTGCCAGCAACCCCCGGATCGGGGTTGAAGCTTTCTTT. Translation gives CASNPRIGVEAFF.

This rearrangement joins TRBV19 to TRBJ1-5, with D possibly TRBD1 on 6 matching bases. The V end lost 3 bases, the J end lost 3 bases, and 9 bases lay between the germline ends. This CDR3 is built from 14 residues. CDR1 and CDR2 (germline): LNHDA, SQIVND (reference sequence). The CDR3 coding sequence is TGTGCCAGTAGTATGGACAGCTACAATCAGCCCCAGCATTTT. It is translated as CASSMDSYNQPQHF.

This chain connects TRBV18 to TRBJ2-7; 8 positions agree with TRBD1. With 2 bases clipped from V and 2 bases from J, the junction kept 5 bases outside the gene matches. CDR1 is KGHSH and CDR2 is LQKENI in the germline V gene. CDR3 size: 15 residues. The DNA of the CDR3 is TGTGCCAGCTCACCAGGGACAGGTCAACCCTACGAGCAGTACTTC. Amino acids: CASSPGTGQPYEQYF. The full variable domain, completed using reference TRBV18 and TRBJ2-7, is NAGVMQNPRHLVRRRGQEARLRCSPMKGHSHVYWYRQLPEEGLKFMVYLQKENIIDESGMPKERFSAEFPKEGPSILRIQQVVRGDSAAYFCASSPGTGQPYEQYFGPGTRLTVT.

This clone was detected once. The rearrangement joins TRBV20-1 to TRBJ1-4; the D is unclear. The CDR3 totals 13 residues. The germline gives CDR1 DFQATT, CDR2 SNEGSKA (reference sequence). V lost 3 bases and J lost 0, with 5 bases in between. The CDR3 sequence is CSASTATNEKLFF. The CDR3 DNA sequence: TGCAGTGCTAGTACGGCAACTAATGAAAAACTGTTTTTT.

J is TRBJ2-7 and V is TRBV2; no reliable D call. The CDR3 totals 12 residues. CDR1 SNHLY and CDR2 FYNNEI come from the germline V gene. Trimming removed 2 bases from V and 7 bases from J, with 9 bases in between. The CDR3 protein is CASSEWSREQYF. The CDR3, as DNA: TGTGCCAGCAGTGAATGGTCTCGGGAGCAGTACTTC.

This clone showed up just once. This rearrangement joins TRBV7-3 to TRBJ2-3; tentatively, D is TRBD2 (6 bases). The germline V gene encodes CDR1 SGHTA and CDR2 FQGTGA. This CDR3 contains 15 residues. Trimming stripped 2 bases from V and 0 bases from J, with 9 bases between. The CDR3: CASSLWAGSTDTQYF. The CDR3 nucleotides are TGTGCCAGCAGCTTATGGGCGGGGAGCACAGATACGCAGTATTTT.

V and J are TRBV7-9 and TRBJ1-5; D uncertain. CDR1 and CDR2 from the germline V gene are SEHNR and FQNEAQ (reference sequence). This CDR3 has 16 amino acids. V was trimmed by 1 base and J by 0 bases, leaving 10 bases between them. The CDR3 region is CASSLVADHSNQPQHF. The DNA for the CDR3 is TGTGCCAGCAGCTTAGTTGCGGACCATAGCAATCAGCCCCAGCATTTT.

The V gene is TRBV15, the J gene TRBJ2-5, with D maybe TRBD2 (6 bases). CDR3 length: 12 amino acids. The germline gives CDR1 LNHNV, CDR2 YYDKDF (reference sequence). V was pared by 11 bases and J by 5 bases, with 15 bases between. CDR3: CAYHGRGETQYF. CDR3 sequence (DNA): TGTGCCTACCACGGGAGAGGGGAGACCCAGTACTTC. Complete variable domain (other parts from reference TRBV15 and TRBJ2-5): DAMVIQNPRYQVTQFGKPVTLSCSQTLNHNVMYWYQQKSSQAPKLLFHYYDKDFNNEADTPDNFQSRRPNTSFCFLDIRSPGLGDTAMYLCAYHGRGETQYFGPGTRLLVL.

In its sample, this clone was seen a few times. The gene calls are TRBV28 and TRBJ1-3; TRBD1 might be the D (5 bases). This CDR3 spans 16 amino acids. Trimming took 6 bases from V and 0 from J, leaving 15 bases between them. CDR1 is MDHEN, CDR2 SYDVKM, per germline. The DNA of the CDR3 is TGTGCCAGCAGCATCCCCTGGGGGGGCTCTGGAAACACCATATATTTT. The encoded protein is CASSIPWGGSGNTIYF.